This entry features one T cell receptor (beta chain) sequence. Its antigen is not yet known. The record has no base qualities; no much larger clone is one base away. This entry belongs to a study of T cells after yellow fever vaccination (dated by TCRdb to between 2018 and 2021). Some background on the complete study: The SMART-Seq v4 Ultra Low Input RNA kit was used to prepare libraries from fractions with low cell numbers. To track T-cell clones before and after primary and booster YFV17D yellow fever vaccination, bulk TCR alpha and beta repertoires were sequenced longitudinally. Two healthy male donors made up the cohort, one aged 18 to 29 years and the other aged 30 to 40 years. Bulk PBMC replicates and cell subsets were isolated from blood drawn at multiple timepoints before and after both primary and secondary immunization. What the work shows at the level of the full study, not this receptor alone: A small share of clonotypes occurred in both CD4 and CD8 compartments, likely arising from convergent recombination. After the booster, most of the clones that had expanded following primary vaccination were detected again (96% of CD4 and around 88% of CD8), which suggests that memory was broadly maintained. Because the study included only a couple of donors, the extent to which the findings can be generalized is limited. Computational filtering was needed because FACS-sorted repertoires could contain abundant contaminating clonotypes from the bulk population. The secondary T-cell response was weaker than the primary response but faster, peaking on day 5 instead of day 15.

In light of the paper, this sample's treatment or condition label describes: live attenuated yellow fever vaccine strain. PBMCs were isolated from peripheral blood using a standard Ficoll-Paque protocol. Dynabeads CD4 and CD8 positive selection kits were used to isolate the CD4 and CD8 T-cell fractions. TriZol was used to extract RNA from bulk PBMCs, CD4 and CD8 fractions, and dextramer-positive and dextramer-negative fractions. Sequencing was carried out with an Illumina NovaSeq 6000. TCR cDNA was synthesized by 5'RACE template switching, through which a universal primer site and unique molecular identifiers were introduced. Priming for cDNA synthesis came from both the TCR alpha and TCR beta constant segments. Two PCR steps were used to amplify libraries, with sample barcodes and sequencing adapters being added in the second step. Sequencing of the libraries was done on either Illumina HiSeq 2500 (2x100 bp) or NovaSeq (2x150 bp). As for how the authors treated the data: MIGEC was used to demultiplex reads and collapse the reads into UMI consensus sequences, and MiXCR was used for V(D)J alignment. Clonotypes responding to the vaccine were identified with edgeR on replicate PBMC samples, with the criteria of FDR below 0.01 and a log2 fold change above 5 up to day 15. CD4 or CD8 identity was assigned to each bulk clonotype according to whether the clonotype was present at higher abundance in the sequenced CD4 repertoire or the sequenced CD8 repertoire. In TCRdb, the public reads were trimmed at Q25 with fastp and aligned with MiXCR, with productive beta chains retained. Identical CDR3 proteins give one entry, which carries the most common genes and DNA. The V and J calls were determined by TCRdb, not by the authors. In all, the sample holds hundreds of thousands of distinct CDR3 sequences, and about 5.2% of those were seen once. The ten largest clones take up 2.5% to 4% of the sample.

The receptor was derived from a man between 18 and 35 years old who received the YFV17D yellow fever vaccine. The specimen was CD4+ T cells sorted from PBMCs, collected on the day of the yellow fever booster vaccination.

CDR3 loop: CASRTPSTDTQYF. The DNA reads TGTGCCAGCAGAACTCCTAGCACAGATACGCAGTATTTT. This sequence uses TRBV12-3 or TRBV12-4 and TRBJ2-3; no D gene is confidently identified. V and J lose 6 bases and 0 bases, and a span of 7 bases separates them. The CDR3 numbers 13 residues from cysteine through phenylalanine. Only the CDR3 portion is preserved as DNA: 39 bases, with reading frame beginning at the first base.